These T cell receptor beta chains were read from a single sample in a study of radiotherapy plus CTLA-4 blockade in lung cancer. Here immunoSEQ multiplex PCR was the method, and the copy in TCRdb shows in-frame clones only, minus some. There are more than 75,000 clones in the sample; around nine tenths occur only once, and over 0.75% lies in the top ten. Sequences were derived from peripheral blood, sampled from a patient treated with radiotherapy plus ipilimumab. These receptors were collected from a human donor with non-small cell lung cancer who had stable disease on radiotherapy plus ipilimumab. Both conserved end residues are part of each CDR3. Fields, in order: V gene, D gene, clone size, J gene, CDR3 length, CDR3 DNA, CDR3 protein. The D gene is left open where the match is weak. Expanded clones are given a class, and other clones once, few, many or no size at all.

V gene: TRBV11-2; D gene: .; clone size: .; J gene: TRBJ2-7; CDR3 length: 14; CDR3 DNA: TGTGCCAGCAGCTTAGGCGGGTCCTCCTACGAGCAGTACTTC; CDR3 protein: CASSLGGSSYEQYF
V gene: TRBV7-9; D gene: TRBD1; clone size: .; J gene: TRBJ2-7; CDR3 length: 13; CDR3 DNA: TGTGCCAGCAGCCTCACAGGGGGCTACGAGCAGTACTTC; CDR3 protein: CASSLTGGYEQYF
V gene: TRBV28; D gene: TRBD1; clone size: .; J gene: TRBJ1-1; CDR3 length: 11; CDR3 DNA: TGTGCCACCCATGCAGGGGGGGAACACCTTTTT; CDR3 protein: CATHAGGEHLF
V gene: TRBV5-1; D gene: .; clone size: .; J gene: TRBJ2-5; CDR3 length: 14; CDR3 DNA: TGCGCCAGCAGCCCGGGGAGCGAGGGGGAGACCCAGTACTTC; CDR3 protein: CASSPGSEGETQYF
V gene: TRBV14; D gene: .; clone size: .; J gene: TRBJ1-2; CDR3 length: 14; CDR3 DNA: TGTGCCAGCAGCCCGGGACACCAGGACTATGGCTACACCTTC; CDR3 protein: CASSPGHQDYGYTF
V gene: TRBV11-2; D gene: .; clone size: .; J gene: TRBJ1-3; CDR3 length: 14; CDR3 DNA: TGTGCCAGCAGCTCAAGCAGGTCTGGAAACACCATATATTTT; CDR3 protein: CASSSSRSGNTIYF
V gene: TRBV27; D gene: TRBD2; clone size: .; J gene: TRBJ2-3; CDR3 length: 15; CDR3 DNA: TGTGCCAGCAGTTTTAAAGCGGGAGGGCCAGATACGCAGTATTTT; CDR3 protein: CASSFKAGGPDTQYF
V gene: TRBV28; D gene: .; clone size: .; J gene: TRBJ1-2; CDR3 length: 15; CDR3 DNA: TGTGCCAGCAGATTCACTACAGCGGGTCACTCGGGCTACACCTTC; CDR3 protein: CASRFTTAGHSGYTF
V gene: TRBV7-9; D gene: TRBD2; clone size: .; J gene: TRBJ2-1; CDR3 length: 15; CDR3 DNA: TGTGCCAGCAGCAGCCTAGCGGGAGAAGACAATGAGCAGTTCTTC; CDR3 protein: CASSSLAGEDNEQFF
V gene: TRBV2; D gene: .; clone size: .; J gene: TRBJ2-2; CDR3 length: 15; CDR3 DNA: TGTGCCAGCAGTGAAAGGCAGTCAACAGGCGGGGAGCTGTTTTTT; CDR3 protein: CASSERQSTGGELFF
V gene: TRBV19; D gene: .; clone size: few; J gene: TRBJ2-1; CDR3 length: 12; CDR3 DNA: TGTGCCAGTAGTATGGGGGCGACAGTCCCGTTCTTC; CDR3 protein: CASSMGATVPFF
V gene: TRBV7-6; D gene: TRBD1; clone size: few; J gene: TRBJ1-6; CDR3 length: 15; CDR3 DNA: TGTGCCAGCAGCCGCATGACAGGGACTAATTCACCCCTCCACTTT; CDR3 protein: CASSRMTGTNSPLHF
V gene: TRBV9; D gene: .; clone size: once; J gene: TRBJ1-1; CDR3 length: 16; CDR3 DNA: TGTGCCAGCAGCGTATTACCTAAGGGCGAGAACACTGAAGCTTTCTTT; CDR3 protein: CASSVLPKGENTEAFF
V gene: TRBV7-3; D gene: .; clone size: .; J gene: TRBJ1-3; CDR3 length: 17; CDR3 DNA: TGTGCCAGCAGCTTAACGGGGGGCGTTCGCTCTGGAAACACCATATATTTT; CDR3 protein: CASSLTGGVRSGNTIYF
V gene: TRBV11-3; D gene: TRBD2; clone size: .; J gene: TRBJ2-7; CDR3 length: 15; CDR3 DNA: TGTGCCAGCAGCAAGGGACTAGCGGTGATTTACGAGCAGTACTTC; CDR3 protein: CASSKGLAVIYEQYF
V gene: TRBV4-1; D gene: .; clone size: .; J gene: TRBJ1-5; CDR3 length: 13; CDR3 DNA: TGCGCCAGCAGCAGGACAGCGTTTGGGCCCCAGCATTTT; CDR3 protein: CASSRTAFGPQHF
V gene: TRBV5-6; D gene: TRBD2; clone size: .; J gene: TRBJ2-2; CDR3 length: 17; CDR3 DNA: TGTGCCAGCAGCTTGGATAACGGGAGGGTGAGCACCGGGGAGCTGTTTTTT; CDR3 protein: CASSLDNGRVSTGELFF
V gene: TRBV29-1; D gene: .; clone size: .; J gene: TRBJ2-2; CDR3 length: 14; CDR3 DNA: TGCAGCGGCCGGGATCGGGCGAACACCGGGGAGCTGTTTTTT; CDR3 protein: CSGRDRANTGELFF
V gene: TRBV23-1; D gene: .; clone size: .; J gene: TRBJ1-4; CDR3 length: 16; CDR3 DNA: TGCGCCAGCAGTCGCCCGGGTGTGGACGGGTCTGAAAAACTGTTTTTT; CDR3 protein: CASSRPGVDGSEKLFF
V gene: TRBV27; D gene: .; clone size: .; J gene: TRBJ2-2; CDR3 length: 15; CDR3 DNA: TGTGCCAGCAGCCAAACTAGAGTGAACACCGGGGAGCTGTTTTTT; CDR3 protein: CASSQTRVNTGELFF
V gene: TRBV25-1; D gene: .; clone size: .; J gene: TRBJ1-3; CDR3 length: 15; CDR3 DNA: TGTGCCAGCAGTAGGAAGGGGGACCCGTGGAACACCATATATTTT; CDR3 protein: CASSRKGDPWNTIYF
V gene: TRBV27; D gene: .; clone size: .; J gene: TRBJ2-7; CDR3 length: 14; CDR3 DNA: TGTGCCAGCAGGCCCCGGAGGGGACTTTACGAGCAGTACTTC; CDR3 protein: CASRPRRGLYEQYF
V gene: TRBV19; D gene: TRBD2; clone size: .; J gene: TRBJ2-1; CDR3 length: 14; CDR3 DNA: TGTGCCAGTAGTGGCGTGGCGGGGGTAAATGAGCAGTTCTTC; CDR3 protein: CASSGVAGVNEQFF
V gene: TRBV7-9; D gene: .; clone size: few; J gene: TRBJ2-5; CDR3 length: 14; CDR3 DNA: TGTGCCACCAGGAAACAGGAGTACCAAGAGACCCAGTACTTC; CDR3 protein: CATRKQEYQETQYF
V gene: TRBV28; D gene: .; clone size: .; J gene: TRBJ1-1; CDR3 length: 15; CDR3 DNA: TGTGCCAGCAGCGATCCTAGGACCGAAGGGACTGAAGCTTTCTTT; CDR3 protein: CASSDPRTEGTEAFF
V gene: TRBV5-1; D gene: .; clone size: .; J gene: TRBJ2-7; CDR3 length: 13; CDR3 DNA: TGCGCCAGCAGCTTGGTGGGGCTAGGCGAGCAGTACTTC; CDR3 protein: CASSLVGLGEQYF
V gene: TRBV11-2; D gene: .; clone size: .; J gene: TRBJ2-7; CDR3 length: 14; CDR3 DNA: TGTGCCAGCAGCTTAGATTCGGTTCGTTACGAGCAGTACTTC; CDR3 protein: CASSLDSVRYEQYF
V gene: TRBV28; D gene: .; clone size: .; J gene: TRBJ1-2; CDR3 length: 16; CDR3 DNA: TGTGCCAGCAGCTACACAGGAACTCATTCGAACTATGGCTACACCTTC; CDR3 protein: CASSYTGTHSNYGYTF
V gene: TRBV23-1; D gene: .; clone size: .; J gene: TRBJ2-7; CDR3 length: 14; CDR3 DNA: TGCGCCAGCAGTCAATCCTGCCGGATTTACGAGCAGTACTTC; CDR3 protein: CASSQSCRIYEQYF